Sequencing of this TCR beta chain was carried out in a study of T cell changes during pregnancy in multiple sclerosis. Generated by immunoSEQ multiplex PCR, the TCRdb table keeps only in-frame clones and is missing some. The sample shows more than 40,000 clones, around 90% of them seen only once. The ends were cut back, 0 bases at V and 3 bases at J, with 12 bases in the middle. The CDR3 spans 16 residues. CDR1 is LGHNA, CDR2 YNFKEQ, per germline. The rearrangement joins TRBV4-2 to TRBJ1-5; a weak D match, TRBD1 (5 bases). The source is a female donor with multiple sclerosis, enrolled in a pregnancy study. The starting material was CD8+ T cells from peripheral blood mononuclear cells, obtained after pregnancy. CDR3 loop: CASSQDDREINQPQHF. CDR3 in DNA: TGTGCCAGCAGCCAAGATGACAGAGAGATCAATCAGCCCCAGCATTTT.